This is a list of T cell receptor beta chains from one sample in a study of T cells in Graves' hyperthyroidism and ophthalmopathy. One entry per CDR3 protein, called by TCRdb with MiXCR from the multiplex PCR reads. The sample has approximately 590,000 distinct CDR3 sequences, 15% to 17% seen once. Input material: blood. These receptors all stem from a woman aged 25 to 39 with Graves' hyperthyroidism. CDR3s include the opening cysteine and the closing phenylalanine or tryptophan. The D gene is left open where the match is weak. Rows give clone size only sometimes, using once, few, many, or a class for an expanded clone.

d_gene	v_gene	len	abundance	j_gene	CDR3aa	CDR3nt
TRBD2	TRBV7-3	14	many	TRBJ2-3	CASKSGSGADTQYF	TGTGCCAGCAAGAGCGGGAGCGGGGCAGATACGCAGTATTTT
TRBD1	TRBV30	15	NA	TRBJ2-2	CAWSTGTGSPGELFF	TGTGCCTGGAGTACCGGGACAGGCTCACCCGGGGAGCTGTTTTTT
TRBD2	TRBV25-1	17	NA	TRBJ2-3	CASSEWRTGGSADTQYF	TGTGCCAGCAGTGAATGGCGGACTGGCGGGAGTGCAGATACGCAGTATTTT
NA	TRBV27	10	few	TRBJ2-7	CATDNYEQYF	TGTGCCACCGACAACTACGAGCAGTACTTC
NA	TRBV7-2	16	many	TRBJ2-5	CASSLSLPGALETQYF	TGTGCCAGCAGCTTATCTTTACCGGGGGCGTTGGAGACCCAGTACTTC
NA	TRBV6-1	15	NA	TRBJ2-1	CASSTIRTGRGEQFF	TGTGCCAGCAGCACCATTAGGACAGGGCGGGGGGAGCAGTTCTTC
NA	TRBV11-3	15	many	TRBJ2-1	CASSPGAGHYNEQFF	TGTGCCAGCAGCCCGGGGGCAGGGCACTACAATGAGCAGTTCTTC
TRBD1	TRBV7-8	19	NA	TRBJ2-6	CASSTYRGRFGSGANVLTF	TGTGCCAGCAGCACCTACAGGGGGCGCTTCGGATCTGGGGCCAACGTCCTGACTTTC
TRBD2	TRBV25-1	15	NA	TRBJ2-5	CASGDYSGREETQYF	TGTGCCAGCGGGGACTATAGCGGGAGAGAAGAGACCCAGTACTTC
NA	TRBV12-3/TRBV12-4	13	many	TRBJ2-7	CASSYGLFGEQYF	TGTGCCAGCAGTTACGGACTTTTTGGGGAGCAGTACTTC
TRBD2	TRBV30	15	many	TRBJ2-7	CAWSVRLAGGREQYF	TGTGCCTGGAGTGTACGTCTAGCGGGAGGGCGCGAGCAGTACTTC
TRBD1	TRBV6-1	15	few	TRBJ2-7	CASSVLGTGAYEQYF	TGTGCCAGCAGTGTCCTCGGGACAGGGGCCTACGAGCAGTACTTC
NA	TRBV19	12	few	TRBJ1-1	CASSTRGLEAFF	TGTGCCAGTAGTACCAGGGGTTTGGAAGCTTTCTTT
NA	TRBV19	15	NA	TRBJ1-5	CASSILALSGQPQHF	TGTGCCAGTAGTATTCTCGCACTCTCGGGTCAGCCCCAGCATTTT
TRBD2	TRBV7-3	18	many	TRBJ2-1	CASSRGTTSFFSYNEQFF	TGTGCCAGCAGCCGAGGAACGACTAGCTTCTTCTCCTACAATGAGCAGTTCTTC
NA	TRBV20-1	12	NA	TRBJ1-1	CSAGGRNTEAFF	TGCAGTGCTGGGGGCAGGAACACTGAAGCTTTCTTT
NA	TRBV20-1	15	NA	TRBJ2-3	CSASGLPTSTDTQYF	TGCAGTGCTAGCGGACTACCCACTAGCACAGATACGCAGTATTTT
NA	TRBV27	13	many	TRBJ1-1	CASSAGVNTEAFF	TGTGCCAGCAGTGCCGGGGTGAACACTGAAGCTTTCTTT
NA	TRBV2	16	many	TRBJ2-2	CASSALARSNTGELFF	TGTGCCAGCAGTGCTCTAGCGCGGTCTAACACCGGGGAGCTGTTTTTT
TRBD1	TRBV20-1	15	NA	TRBJ1-5	CSAERTGGDNQPQHF	TGCAGTGCTGAGCGGACAGGGGGAGACAATCAGCCCCAGCATTTT
TRBD1	TRBV19	13	NA	TRBJ1-1	CASTWDRGTEAFF	TGTGCCAGTACCTGGGACAGGGGCACTGAAGCTTTCTTT
NA	TRBV6-2/TRBV6-3	13	many	TRBJ2-5	CASRRTFQETQYF	TGTGCCAGCCGCCGGACCTTCCAAGAGACCCAGTACTTC
NA	TRBV20-1	14	NA	TRBJ1-5	CSASHGQVNQPQHF	TGCAGTGCTAGCCACGGGCAGGTCAATCAGCCCCAGCATTTT
TRBD1	TRBV7-2	15	few	TRBJ2-2	CASSKDRVNTGELFF	TGTGCCAGCAGTAAGGACAGGGTGAACACCGGGGAGCTGTTTTTT
TRBD2	TRBV28	19	many	TRBJ2-2	CASSSIEHPGLENTGELFF	TGTGCCAGCAGCTCCATTGAGCACCCGGGACTAGAAAACACCGGGGAGCTGTTTTTT
NA	TRBV20-1	16	NA	TRBJ2-5	CSAPPIGHLVQETQYF	TGCAGTGCTCCCCCCATCGGACACCTAGTCCAAGAGACCCAGTACTTC
TRBD1	TRBV7-2	19	many	TRBJ1-3	CASSLVSLWDRVAGNTIYF	TGTGCCAGCAGCTTAGTCTCTCTCTGGGACAGGGTTGCCGGAAACACCATATATTTT
NA	TRBV5-5	15	NA	TRBJ2-7	CASSLGWSSTYEQYF	TGTGCCAGCAGCTTGGGGTGGTCATCCACCTACGAGCAGTACTTC
NA	TRBV6-1	12	NA	TRBJ2-2	CASSDFVGELFF	TGTGCCAGCAGTGACTTTGTCGGGGAGCTGTTTTTT
TRBD2	TRBV5-6	15	few	TRBJ2-1	CASSGGGGSYNEQFF	TGCGCCAGCAGCGGGGGCGGAGGCTCCTACAATGAGCAGTTCTTC
NA	TRBV7-2	15	many	TRBJ2-2	CASSIGYTNTGELFF	TGTGCCAGCAGCATTGGGTATACTAACACCGGGGAGCTGTTTTTT
TRBD1	TRBV7-2	14	many	TRBJ2-7	CASSRGQPSYEQYF	TGTGCCAGCAGCAGGGGACAGCCCTCCTACGAGCAGTACTTC
TRBD2	TRBV12-5	16	many	TRBJ2-1	CASGLVISGSHNEQFF	TGTGCTAGTGGTTTGGTTATAAGCGGGAGTCACAATGAGCAGTTCTTC
TRBD2	TRBV6-2/TRBV6-3	17	many	TRBJ2-7	CASSYSAGLAVAYEQYF	TGTGCCAGCAGTTATTCCGCCGGACTAGCGGTAGCCTACGAGCAGTACTTC
TRBD1	TRBV2	18	few	TRBJ2-3	CASGEGQGASGHTDTQYF	TGTGCCAGCGGTGAAGGACAGGGGGCTAGTGGGCACACAGATACGCAGTATTTT
NA	TRBV6-1	14	few	TRBJ1-5	CASSNSDSNQPQHF	TGTGCCAGCAGCAACAGCGATAGCAATCAGCCCCAGCATTTT
TRBD1	TRBV2	15	many	TRBJ1-6	CASRDRVLDNSPLHF	TGTGCCAGCAGGGACAGGGTTTTGGATAATTCACCCCTCCACTTT
NA	TRBV5-1	15	many	TRBJ2-7	CASSSAGRPNYEQYF	TGCGCCAGCAGCTCCGCGGGACGGCCCAACTACGAGCAGTACTTC
TRBD1	TRBV3-1	16	NA	TRBJ1-2	CASRGPGQGRVYGYTF	TGTGCCAGCAGGGGACCGGGACAGGGTCGAGTCTATGGCTACACCTTC
TRBD2	TRBV11-3	15	many	TRBJ2-1	CASSSRVAGGNEQFF	TGTGCCAGCAGCTCGAGGGTAGCGGGAGGCAATGAGCAGTTCTTC
NA	TRBV12-3/TRBV12-4	17	many	TRBJ2-3	CASSSPTLLGGTDTQYF	TGTGCCAGCAGTTCCCCCACCCTCTTGGGTGGCACAGATACGCAGTATTTT
TRBD1	TRBV20-1	13	many	TRBJ2-5	CSAQGQPGETQYF	TGCAGTGCACAGGGACAGCCAGGAGAGACCCAGTACTTC
NA	TRBV29-1	13	NA	TRBJ1-1	CSVSRVSATEAFF	TGCAGCGTCTCCAGGGTGTCTGCGACTGAAGCTTTCTTT
TRBD2	TRBV12-3/TRBV12-4	16	NA	TRBJ2-3	CASSGTSGSVADTQYF	TGTGCCAGCAGTGGGACTAGCGGGAGTGTCGCAGATACGCAGTATTTT
TRBD1	TRBV2	15	many	TRBJ1-2	CASPGTALPNYGYTF	TGTGCCAGTCCCGGGACAGCCCTACCCAACTATGGCTACACCTTC
NA	TRBV27	16	NA	TRBJ1-1	CASSSVQGPVNTEAFF	TGTGCCAGCAGTTCAGTACAGGGACCCGTGAACACTGAAGCTTTCTTT
NA	TRBV18	16	NA	TRBJ2-7	CASSPQDSRFSYEQYF	TGTGCCAGCTCACCGCAGGACAGCAGATTCTCCTACGAGCAGTACTTC
TRBD1	TRBV3-1	15	many	TRBJ1-2	CASSQDGGTGYGYTF	TGTGCCAGCAGCCAAGATGGCGGGACAGGCTATGGCTACACCTTC
NA	TRBV5-1	12	many	TRBJ2-1	CASSLPGLEQFF	TGCGCCAGCAGCTTGCCCGGACTAGAGCAGTTCTTC
NA	TRBV2	10	many	TRBJ1-1	CASSAGEAFF	TGTGCCAGCAGTGCCGGGGAAGCTTTCTTT
NA	TRBV3-1	13	NA	TRBJ2-1	CASSPFSINEQFF	TGTGCCAGCAGCCCTTTCTCCATCAATGAGCAGTTCTTC